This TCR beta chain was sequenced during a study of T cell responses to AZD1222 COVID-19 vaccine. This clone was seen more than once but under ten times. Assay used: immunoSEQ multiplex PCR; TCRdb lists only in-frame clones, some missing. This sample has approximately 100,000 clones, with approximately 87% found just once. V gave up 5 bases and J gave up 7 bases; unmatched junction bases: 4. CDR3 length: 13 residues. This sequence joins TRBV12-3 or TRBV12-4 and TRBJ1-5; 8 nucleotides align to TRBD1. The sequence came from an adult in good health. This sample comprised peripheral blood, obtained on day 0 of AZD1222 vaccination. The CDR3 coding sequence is TGTGCCAGCAGTGACAGGGGTGGACAGCCCCAGCATTTT. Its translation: CASSDRGGQPQHF.